The 17 T cell receptor beta chains presented below share a single source sample, sequenced in a study of CD8+ T cells in alopecia areata (dated by TCRdb to between 2018 and 2020). Libraries came from the immunoSEQ multiplex PCR assay. For TCR sequencing, RNA was extracted from every sample and reverse transcribed into cDNA to serve as template. Drawn from immuneACCESS, this table holds only the in-frame rearrangements with V and J called that TCRdb kept. Clones are partly lost; checked studies trace under half to an unresolved V gene and leave the rest unexplained. The sample includes roughly 150,000 clones, with around 86% observed a single time. The top ten clones comprise about 15% of the sample. This specimen's time point label, interpreted: baseline before oral tofacitinib. The sample in question was CD8+ T cells sorted from blood, obtained at week 0. The receptors were sampled from a human donor with alopecia areata.

The chain links TRBV11-2 to TRBJ1-1, with D perhaps TRBD1 (5 bases). The CDR3 consists of 16 residues. The ends were cut back, 3 bases at V and 3 bases at J, with 17 bases in the middle. Germline V gene data show CDR1 as SGHAT and CDR2 as FQNNGV. DNA for the CDR3: TGTGCCAGCAGCTTTGACCGCAGGGTATGGGACACTGAAGCTTTCTTT. Its translation: CASSFDRRVWDTEAFF.

The V gene is TRBV9, the J gene TRBJ2-3; TRBD2 matches 7 bases. Germline assignment: CDR1 SGDLS and CDR2 YYNGEE. Trimming at V came to 4 bases and at J to 4 bases, leaving 6 bases not matched to a gene. The CDR3 runs 14 residues. The CDR3 nucleotides are TGTGCCAGCAGCCCACTGGCGGGGGCAGATACGCAGTATTTT. This encodes CASSPLAGADTQYF.

The chain carries TRBV30 and TRBJ2-7; D remains unclear. Germline loops: CDR1 GTSNPN, CDR2 SVGIG (reference sequence). Between the trimmed V and J ends, which lost 3 bases and 2 bases, there was a span of 5 bases. This CDR3 comprises 11 residues. In nucleotides, the CDR3 is TGTGCCTGGAGGACCACCTACGAGCAGTACTTC. This encodes CAWRTTYEQYF. Supplemented by reference TRBV30 and TRBJ2-7, the full variable domain reads SQTIHQWPATLVQPVGSPLSLECTVEGTSNPNLYWYRQAAGRGLQLLFYSVGIGQISSEVPQNLSASRPQDRQFILSSKKLLLSDSGFYLCAWRTTYEQYFGPGTRLTVT.

The chain links TRBV7-2 to TRBJ1-5, with TRBD1 as a possible D gene (5 bases). Germline V CDR1 and CDR2: SGHTA, FQGNSA. The CDR3 is 16 amino acids. Trimming cost V 3 bases and J 3 bases, with 15 bases left between them. CDR3 DNA sequence: TGTGCCAGCAGCTTGGGGGTCCCCTACGCCAATCAGCCCCAGCATTTT. Amino acids: CASSLGVPYANQPQHF. The entire variable domain, with the rest obtained from reference TRBV7-2 and TRBJ1-5, is as follows: GAGVSQSPSNKVTEKGKDVELRCDPISGHTALYWYRQSLGQGLEFLIYFQGNSAPDKSGLPSDRFSAERTGGSVSTLTIQRTQQEDSAVYLCASSLGVPYANQPQHFGDGTRLSIL.

This clone occurred once. CDR3 sequence (DNA): TGTGCCAGCAGTCTCCTCGGGGAGGGCACCTCCTACGAGCAGTACTTC. This sequence encodes CASSLLGEGTSYEQYF. V is TRBV2 and J is TRBJ2-7; 7 nucleotides match TRBD2. The V gene's germline CDR1 is SNHLY and CDR2 FYNNEI. The CDR3 is made up of 16 amino acids. V lost 5 bases and J lost 0; bases outside the gene matches: 10.

The CDR3 here is CASSLQGGYYGYTF. The CDR3 nucleotides are TGTGCCAGCAGCTTACAGGGGGGTTACTATGGCTACACCTTC. The V gene is TRBV7-9, the J gene TRBJ1-2, with 7 bases lining up with TRBD1. Losses at the gene ends were 2 bases for V and 3 bases for J; bases not matched to a gene: 3. Germline V lookup: CDR1 SEHNR, CDR2 FQNEAQ (reference sequence). The CDR3 is 14 residues long. The whole variable domain, remainder taken from reference TRBV7-9 and TRBJ1-2, is DTGVSQNPRHKITKRGQNVTFRCDPISEHNRLYWYRQTLGQGPEFLTYFQNEAQLEKSRLLSDRFSAERPKGSFSTLEIQRTEQGDSAMYLCASSLQGGYYGYTFGSGTRLTVV.

The CDR3 DNA is TGTGCCACCAGCAGAGATCGAGGCAGTAGCACAGATACGCAGTATTTT. This encodes CATSRDRGSSTDTQYF. The genes are TRBV15 and TRBJ2-3; no firm D call. The V end lost 0 bases, the J end lost 0 bases, and 10 bases lay between the germline ends. Germline V gene data show CDR1 as LNHNV and CDR2 as YYDKDF (reference sequence). This CDR3 is 16 amino acids long.

The chain's CDR3 is CSVQGGNIQYF. As DNA, the CDR3 is TGCAGCGTTCAGGGAGGGAACATTCAGTACTTC. This chain connects TRBV29-1 to TRBJ2-4, with 7 bases lining up with TRBD2. Germline lookup yields CDR1 SQVTM and CDR2 ANQGSEA. V lost 5 bases to trimming and J lost 7 bases; unmatched junction nucleotides: 2. The CDR3 is 11 amino acids.

The chain joins TRBV4-1 to TRBJ2-7; possibly TRBD2 for D (5 bases). V was clipped by 4 bases and J by 2 bases, with 9 bases between them. The V gene's germline CDR1 is MGHRA and CDR2 YSYEKL. This CDR3 comprises 13 residues. CDR3 nucleotides: TGCGCCAGCAGCCCCCAGAGGGCCTACGAGCAGTACTTC. Translated: CASSPQRAYEQYF.

The rearrangement joins TRBV10-3 to TRBJ1-1; 7 nucleotides align to TRBD1. Germline V gives CDR1 ENHRY, CDR2 SYGVKD. The V and J ends lost 6 bases and 5 bases, in that order; junction bases with no gene match: 3. This CDR3 has 12 residues. CDR3 sequence reads: CAISEQGTEAFF. CDR3 coding DNA: TGTGCCATCAGCGAACAGGGGACTGAAGCTTTCTTT.

The chain uses TRBV5-5 and TRBJ2-2; D gene unclear. The germline CDR1 and CDR2 sequences are SGHKS and YYEKEE (reference sequence). Trimming stripped 4 bases from V and 2 bases from J, with 6 bases between. This CDR3 comprises 13 residues. CDR3 DNA: TGTGCCAGCAGCCCACCAAACACCGGGGAGCTGTTTTTT. Protein: CASSPPNTGELFF.

CDR3 DNA: TGCAGCGTTGAAGGGGACTACTCGGGGTACGAGCAGTACTTC. This gives the protein CSVEGDYSGYEQYF. V usage is TRBV29-1 and J usage is TRBJ2-7, with 7 bases fitting TRBD2. CDR3 size: 14 residues. The J segment lost 4 bases and the V segment lost 1 base, leaving 7 bases of the junction unmatched. Germline V gives CDR1 SQVTM, CDR2 ANQGSEA.

The chain couples TRBV9 to TRBJ2-1; a possible D gene is TRBD1 (5 bases). The V and J ends lost 1 base and 8 bases respectively, with 19 bases between them. The germline gives CDR1 SGDLS, CDR2 YYNGEE. The CDR3 consists of 16 residues. CDR3 bases: TGTGCCAGCAGCGTAACAGGAAGGGGATTTCTCGATGAGCAGTTCTTC. This codes for CASSVTGRGFLDEQFF. The variable domain in full, completed from reference TRBV9 and TRBJ2-1, reads DSGVTQTPKHLITATGQRVTLRCSPRSGDLSVYWYQQSLDQGLQFLIQYYNGEERAKGNILERFSAQQFPDLHSELNLSSLELGDSALYFCASSVTGRGFLDEQFFGPGTRLTVL.

CDR3 protein: CASSVGLAGDGEQFF. Written as DNA, the CDR3 is TGTGCCAGCAGCGTAGGACTAGCGGGAGATGGTGAGCAGTTCTTC. The chain links TRBV9 to TRBJ2-1, with 12 bases matching TRBD2. V lost 0 bases and J lost 9; bases outside the gene matches: 4. Germline V gene sequence: CDR1 SGDLS, CDR2 YYNGEE. CDR3 size: 15 residues.

This chain joins TRBV23-1 and TRBJ2-2; D not certain. TRBV23-1 is treated as an ORF (open reading frame) with a function not yet certain. This CDR3 region has 14 residues. Between the trimmed V and J ends, which lost 3 bases and 3 bases, there was a span of 8 bases. The CDR3 here is CASSHCQDTGELFF. CDR3 in DNA: TGCGCCAGCAGTCATTGTCAAGACACCGGGGAGCTGTTTTTT.

CDR3 DNA sequence: TGTGCCAGCAGCGCCCGCGGGACCTTGTACGAGCAGTACTTC. Its translation is CASSARGTLYEQYF. This chain links TRBV7-9 with TRBJ2-7; tentative D call: TRBD2 (6 bases). The CDR3 has 14 amino acids. CDR1 is SEHNR, CDR2 FQNEAQ, per germline (reference sequence). Trimming removed 5 bases from V and 4 bases from J, with 15 bases in between.

V gene TRBV29-1 combines with J gene TRBJ2-7, with D possibly matching TRBD1 (6 bases). Germline V CDR1 and CDR2: SQVTM, ANQGSEA. V was cut by 7 bases and J by 1 base, with 11 bases left in between. This CDR3 region has 12 residues. The CDR3 spells CSAATGSYEQYF. CDR3 nucleotides: TGCAGCGCCGCGACAGGATCCTACGAGCAGTACTTC.